This entry describes one TCR beta chain. Libraries were prepared by immunoSEQ multiplex PCR; TCRdb keeps only in-frame clonotypes and omits some of them. The repertoire holds 150,000 to 200,000 clones, with 91% as singletons. This sample is part of a study of control samples from healthy donors and cancer patients. Trimming took off 4 bases at V and 5 bases at J, with 12 bases between the two ends. This CDR3 spans 13 amino acids. Per germline, CDR1 SQVTM and CDR2 ANQGSEA. This sequence originates from a woman aged 30 to 39 in good health. The chain links TRBV29-1 to TRBJ2-1; perhaps TRBD2 as D (7 bases). Sequencing was performed on blood. The DNA of the CDR3 is TGCAGCGTTGGTGGGAGGGGGGACAATGAGCAGTTCTTC. As protein: CSVGGRGDNEQFF.